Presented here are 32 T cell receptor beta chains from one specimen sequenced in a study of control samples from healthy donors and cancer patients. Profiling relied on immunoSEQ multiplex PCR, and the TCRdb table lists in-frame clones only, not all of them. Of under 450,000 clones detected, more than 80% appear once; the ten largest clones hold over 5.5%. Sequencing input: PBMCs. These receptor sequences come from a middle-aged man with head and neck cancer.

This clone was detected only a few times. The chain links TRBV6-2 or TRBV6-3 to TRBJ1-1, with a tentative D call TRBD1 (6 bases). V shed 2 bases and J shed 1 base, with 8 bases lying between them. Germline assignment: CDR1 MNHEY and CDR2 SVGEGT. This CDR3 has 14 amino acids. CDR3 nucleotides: TGTGCCAGCAGTTACGGGGGGGCGAACACTGAAGCTTTCTTT. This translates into CASSYGGANTEAFF.

CDR3 nucleotide sequence: TGTGCCAGCAGCCTCGGACGGGGATATGGCTACACCTTC. Translation gives CASSLGRGYGYTF. The chain has TRBV2 and TRBJ1-2; no clear D. The CDR3 runs 13 residues. Trimming cost V 6 bases and J 5 bases, with 13 bases left between them. Germline CDR1 is SNHLY and CDR2 is FYNNEI.

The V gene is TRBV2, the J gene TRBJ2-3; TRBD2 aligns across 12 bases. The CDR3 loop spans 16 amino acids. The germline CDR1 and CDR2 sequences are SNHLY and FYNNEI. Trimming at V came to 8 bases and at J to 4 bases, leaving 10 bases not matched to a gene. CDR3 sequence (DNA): TGTGCCAGCGTTATCGGGACTAGCGGGCTGGCAGATACGCAGTATTTT. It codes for CASVIGTSGLADTQYF. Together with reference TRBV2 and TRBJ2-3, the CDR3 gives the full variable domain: EPEVTQTPSHQVTQMGQEVILRCVPISNHLYFYWYRQILGQKVEFLVSFYNNEISEKSEIFDDQFSVERPDGSNFTLKIRSTKLEDSAMYFCASVIGTSGLADTQYFGPGTRLTVL.

The CDR3 reads CASSQGTPAYEQYF. For the CDR3, the DNA is TGTGCCAGCAGCCAAGGGACCCCAGCGTACGAGCAGTACTTC. V usage is TRBV3-1 (or the pseudogene TRBV3-2) and J usage is TRBJ2-7; D is ambiguous. The V and J ends lost 1 base and 4 bases respectively, with 11 bases between them. The CDR3 contains 14 residues. Germline values: CDR1 LGHDT, CDR2 YNNKEL (reference sequence).

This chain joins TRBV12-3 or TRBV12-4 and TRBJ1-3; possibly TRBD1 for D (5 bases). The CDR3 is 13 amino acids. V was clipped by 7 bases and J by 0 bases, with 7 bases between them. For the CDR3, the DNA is TGTGCCAGCACAGGGTTCTCTGGAAACACCATATATTTT. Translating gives CASTGFSGNTIYF.

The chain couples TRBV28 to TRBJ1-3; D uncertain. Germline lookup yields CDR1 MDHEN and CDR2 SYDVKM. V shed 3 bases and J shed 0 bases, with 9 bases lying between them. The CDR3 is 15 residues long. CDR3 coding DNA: TGTGCCAGCAGTTTCCCCGCGAGCTCTGGAAACACCATATATTTT. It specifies CASSFPASSGNTIYF. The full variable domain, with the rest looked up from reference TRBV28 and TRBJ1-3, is DVKVTQSSRYLVKRTGEKVFLECVQDMDHENMFWYRQDPGLGLRLIYFSYDVKMKEKGDIPEGYSVSREKKERFSLILESASTNQTSMYLCASSFPASSGNTIYFGEGSWLTVV.

CDR3 region: CASSISGGVRQPQHF. The CDR3 nucleotides read TGTGCCAGTAGTATATCTGGGGGAGTTCGTCAGCCCCAGCATTTT. The chain recombines TRBV19 with TRBJ1-5; D may be TRBD1 (5 bases). Germline V CDR1 and CDR2: LNHDA, SQIVND (reference sequence). The CDR3 extends over 15 amino acids. Trimming removed 2 bases at V and 6 bases at J, with 14 bases between.

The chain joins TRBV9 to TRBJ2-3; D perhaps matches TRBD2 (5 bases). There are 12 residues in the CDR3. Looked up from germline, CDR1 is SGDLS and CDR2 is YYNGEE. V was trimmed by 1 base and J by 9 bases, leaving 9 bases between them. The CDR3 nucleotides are TGTGCCAGCAGCGTAAATGGGGAGACGCAGTATTTT. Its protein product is CASSVNGETQYF. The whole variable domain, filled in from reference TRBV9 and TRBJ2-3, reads DSGVTQTPKHLITATGQRVTLRCSPRSGDLSVYWYQQSLDQGLQFLIQYYNGEERAKGNILERFSAQQFPDLHSELNLSSLELGDSALYFCASSVNGETQYFGPGTRLTVL.

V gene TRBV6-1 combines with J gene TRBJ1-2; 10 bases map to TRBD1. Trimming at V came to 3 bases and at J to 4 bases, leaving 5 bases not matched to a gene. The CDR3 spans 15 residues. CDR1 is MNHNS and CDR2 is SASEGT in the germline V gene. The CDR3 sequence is CASSERTGGAYGYTF. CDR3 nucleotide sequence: TGTGCCAGCAGTGAGAGGACAGGGGGGGCCTATGGCTACACCTTC.

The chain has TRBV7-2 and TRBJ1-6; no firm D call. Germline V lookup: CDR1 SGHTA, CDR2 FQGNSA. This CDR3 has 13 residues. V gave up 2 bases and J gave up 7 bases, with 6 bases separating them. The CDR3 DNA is TGTGCCAGCAGCTTAAATCGGAATTCACCCCTCCACTTT. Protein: CASSLNRNSPLHF.

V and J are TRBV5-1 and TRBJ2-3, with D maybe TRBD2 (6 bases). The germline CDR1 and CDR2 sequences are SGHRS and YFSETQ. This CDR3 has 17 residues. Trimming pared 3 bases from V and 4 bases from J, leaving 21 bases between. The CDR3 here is CASSSPGGAAHADTQYF. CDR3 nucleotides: TGCGCCAGCAGCTCCCCAGGAGGGGCGGCGCACGCAGATACGCAGTATTTT.

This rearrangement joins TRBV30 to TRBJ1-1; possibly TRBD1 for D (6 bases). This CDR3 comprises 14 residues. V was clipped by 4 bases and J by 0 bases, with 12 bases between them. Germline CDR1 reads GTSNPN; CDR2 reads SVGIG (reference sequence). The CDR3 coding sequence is TGTGCCTGGAATACGGGGGCAATGAACACTGAAGCTTTCTTT. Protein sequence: CAWNTGAMNTEAFF.

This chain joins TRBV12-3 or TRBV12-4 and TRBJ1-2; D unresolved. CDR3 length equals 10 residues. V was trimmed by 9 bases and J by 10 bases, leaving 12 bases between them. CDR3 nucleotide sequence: TGTGCCAGTGGACCCGGACTCTACACCTTC. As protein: CASGPGLYTF.

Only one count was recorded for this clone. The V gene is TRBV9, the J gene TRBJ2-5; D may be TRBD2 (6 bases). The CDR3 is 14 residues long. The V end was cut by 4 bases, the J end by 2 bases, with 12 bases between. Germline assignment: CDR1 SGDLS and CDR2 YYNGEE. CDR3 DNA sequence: TGTGCCAGCAGCTCGCCGACTAGTCAAGAGACCCAGTACTTC. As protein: CASSSPTSQETQYF. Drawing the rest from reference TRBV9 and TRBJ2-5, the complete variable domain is DSGVTQTPKHLITATGQRVTLRCSPRSGDLSVYWYQQSLDQGLQFLIQYYNGEERAKGNILERFSAQQFPDLHSELNLSSLELGDSALYFCASSSPTSQETQYFGPGTRLLVL.

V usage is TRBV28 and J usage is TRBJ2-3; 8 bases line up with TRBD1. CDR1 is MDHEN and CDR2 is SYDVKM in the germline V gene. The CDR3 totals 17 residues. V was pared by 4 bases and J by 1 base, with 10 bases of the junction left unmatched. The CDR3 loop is CASSSGQGGTGTDTQYF. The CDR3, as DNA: TGTGCCAGCAGTTCCGGACAGGGCGGGACTGGCACAGATACGCAGTATTTT.

The CDR3 DNA is TGTGCCAGCAGCCAAGAGAGAGGGACTAGCGGGAGGGGGACGCAGTATTTT. This translates into CASSQERGTSGRGTQYF. This chain connects TRBV14 to TRBJ2-3, with TRBD2 matching 16 bases. This CDR3 is built from 17 residues. Germline trimming cut 0 bases from V and 9 bases from J; bases unmatched to any gene: 6. Germline V CDR1 and CDR2: SGHDN, FVKESK.

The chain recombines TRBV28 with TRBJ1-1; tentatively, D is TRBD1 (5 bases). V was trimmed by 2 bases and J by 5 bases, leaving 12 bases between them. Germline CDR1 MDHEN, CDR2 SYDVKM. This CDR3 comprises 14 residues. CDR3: CASSLVWEGTEAFF. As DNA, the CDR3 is TGTGCCAGCAGTTTAGTTTGGGAGGGGACTGAAGCTTTCTTT.

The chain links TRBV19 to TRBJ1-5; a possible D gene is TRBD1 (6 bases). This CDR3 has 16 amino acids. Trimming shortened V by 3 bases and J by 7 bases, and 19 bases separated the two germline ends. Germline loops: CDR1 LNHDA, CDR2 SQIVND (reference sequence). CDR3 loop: CASSMAGAGIGQPQHF. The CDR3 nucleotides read TGTGCCAGTAGTATGGCGGGGGCGGGCATTGGACAGCCCCAGCATTTT.

The CDR3 nucleotides are TGTGCCAGCTCACCGGGCGGGGGGCTCACAGATACGCAGTATTTT. Its translation: CASSPGGGLTDTQYF. The rearrangement uses TRBV18 and TRBJ2-3; 8 bases align to TRBD2. Germline CDR1 is KGHSH and CDR2 is LQKENI. V shed 3 bases and J 2 bases; nucleotides not matched to a gene: 4. The length of the CDR3 is 15 residues.

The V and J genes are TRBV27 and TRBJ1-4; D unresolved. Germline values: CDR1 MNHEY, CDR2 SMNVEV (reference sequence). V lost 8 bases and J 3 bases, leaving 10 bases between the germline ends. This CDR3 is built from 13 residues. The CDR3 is CASRSDSNEKLFF. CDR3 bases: TGTGCCAGCCGAAGCGACTCTAATGAAAAACTGTTTTTT.

The CDR3 DNA reads as TGTGCCAGCAGTTTTAAGGACAGAATGAACTATGGCTACACCTTC. Protein sequence: CASSFKDRMNYGYTF. This chain uses TRBV27 with TRBJ1-2; D possibly corresponds to TRBD1 (6 bases). The length of the CDR3 is 15 residues. V was shortened by 3 bases and J by 2 bases, with 13 bases between the two germline ends. Germline loops: CDR1 MNHEY, CDR2 SMNVEV (reference sequence).

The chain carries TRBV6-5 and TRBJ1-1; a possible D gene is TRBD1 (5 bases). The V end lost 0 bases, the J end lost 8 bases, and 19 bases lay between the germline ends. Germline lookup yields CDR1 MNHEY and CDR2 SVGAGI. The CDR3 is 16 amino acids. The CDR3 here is CASSYSSGGSRGEAFF. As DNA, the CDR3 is TGTGCCAGCAGTTACTCTTCGGGAGGATCGAGGGGAGAAGCTTTCTTT.

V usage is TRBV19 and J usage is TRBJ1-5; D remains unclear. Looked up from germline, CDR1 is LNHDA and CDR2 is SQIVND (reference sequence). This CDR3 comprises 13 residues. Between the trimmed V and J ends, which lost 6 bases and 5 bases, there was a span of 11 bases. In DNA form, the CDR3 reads TGTGCCAGTAGCGTCTATCGGGATCAGCCCCAGCATTTT. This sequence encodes CASSVYRDQPQHF.

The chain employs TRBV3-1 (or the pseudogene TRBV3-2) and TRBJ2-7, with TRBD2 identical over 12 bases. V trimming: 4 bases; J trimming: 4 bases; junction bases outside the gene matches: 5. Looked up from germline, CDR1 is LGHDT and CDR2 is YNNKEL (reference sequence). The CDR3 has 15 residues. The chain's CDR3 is CASSPTSGGGYEQYF. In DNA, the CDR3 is TGTGCCAGCAGCCCGACTAGCGGGGGAGGGTACGAGCAGTACTTC.

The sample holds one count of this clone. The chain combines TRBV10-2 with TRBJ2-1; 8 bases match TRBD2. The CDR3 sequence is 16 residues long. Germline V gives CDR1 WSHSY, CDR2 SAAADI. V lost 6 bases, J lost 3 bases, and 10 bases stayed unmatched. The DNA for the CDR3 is TGCGCCAGCAGGAGACCGCTAGCGGGTGACTACAATGAGCAGTTCTTC. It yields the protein CASRRPLAGDYNEQFF.

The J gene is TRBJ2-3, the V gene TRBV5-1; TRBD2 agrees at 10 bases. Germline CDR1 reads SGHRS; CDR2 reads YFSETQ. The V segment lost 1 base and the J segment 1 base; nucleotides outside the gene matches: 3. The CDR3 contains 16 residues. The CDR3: CASSLLTSGGTDTQYF. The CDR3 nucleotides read TGCGCCAGCAGCTTGTTAACTAGCGGGGGCACAGATACGCAGTATTTT.

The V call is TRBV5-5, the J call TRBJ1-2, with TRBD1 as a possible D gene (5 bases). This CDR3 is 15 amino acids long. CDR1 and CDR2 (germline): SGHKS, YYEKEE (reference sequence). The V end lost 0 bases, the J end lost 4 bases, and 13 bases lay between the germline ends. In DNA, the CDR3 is TGTGCCAGCAGCTTGGATCCCCAGGGAGTCTATGGCTACACCTTC. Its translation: CASSLDPQGVYGYTF. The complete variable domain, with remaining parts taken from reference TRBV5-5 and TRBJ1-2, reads DAGVTQSPTHLIKTRGQQVTLRCSPISGHKSVSWYQQVLGQGPQFIFQYYEKEERGRGNFPDRFSARQFPNYSSELNVNALLLGDSALYLCASSLDPQGVYGYTFGSGTRLTVV.

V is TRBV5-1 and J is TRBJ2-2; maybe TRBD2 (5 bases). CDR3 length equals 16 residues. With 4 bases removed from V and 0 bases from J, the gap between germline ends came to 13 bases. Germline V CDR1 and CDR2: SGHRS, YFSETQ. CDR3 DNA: TGCGCCAGCAGCCTCGGTCCAGCGGCGAACACCGGGGAGCTGTTTTTT. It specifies CASSLGPAANTGELFF.

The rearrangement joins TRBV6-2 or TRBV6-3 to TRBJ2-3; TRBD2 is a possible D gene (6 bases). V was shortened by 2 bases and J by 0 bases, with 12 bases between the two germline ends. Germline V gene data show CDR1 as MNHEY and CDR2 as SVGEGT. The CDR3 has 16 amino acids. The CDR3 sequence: CASSYAGGASTDTQYF. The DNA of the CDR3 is TGTGCCAGCAGTTACGCGGGCGGGGCTAGCACAGATACGCAGTATTTT.

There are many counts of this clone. This chain's CDR3 is CASSRSAETQYF. In nucleotides, the CDR3 is TGTGCCAGCAGCCGCTCCGCTGAGACCCAGTACTTC. The chain joins TRBV6-5 to TRBJ2-5, with D unclear. The CDR3 contains 12 residues. Germline V CDR1 and CDR2: MNHEY, SVGAGI. V was shortened by 6 bases and J by 5 bases, with 10 bases between the two germline ends.

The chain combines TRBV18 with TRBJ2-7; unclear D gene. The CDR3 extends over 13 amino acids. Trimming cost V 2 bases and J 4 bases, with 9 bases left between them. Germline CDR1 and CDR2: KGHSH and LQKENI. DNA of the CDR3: TGTGCCAGCTCACCATTATTTGGGTACGAGCAGTACTTC. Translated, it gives CASSPLFGYEQYF.

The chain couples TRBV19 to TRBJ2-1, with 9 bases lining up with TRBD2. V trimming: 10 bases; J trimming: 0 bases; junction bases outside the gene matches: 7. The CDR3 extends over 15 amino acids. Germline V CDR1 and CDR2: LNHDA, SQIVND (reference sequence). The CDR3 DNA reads TGTGCCACCCGACTAGCGGAAAGCTCCTACAATGAGCAGTTCTTC. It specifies CATRLAESSYNEQFF.